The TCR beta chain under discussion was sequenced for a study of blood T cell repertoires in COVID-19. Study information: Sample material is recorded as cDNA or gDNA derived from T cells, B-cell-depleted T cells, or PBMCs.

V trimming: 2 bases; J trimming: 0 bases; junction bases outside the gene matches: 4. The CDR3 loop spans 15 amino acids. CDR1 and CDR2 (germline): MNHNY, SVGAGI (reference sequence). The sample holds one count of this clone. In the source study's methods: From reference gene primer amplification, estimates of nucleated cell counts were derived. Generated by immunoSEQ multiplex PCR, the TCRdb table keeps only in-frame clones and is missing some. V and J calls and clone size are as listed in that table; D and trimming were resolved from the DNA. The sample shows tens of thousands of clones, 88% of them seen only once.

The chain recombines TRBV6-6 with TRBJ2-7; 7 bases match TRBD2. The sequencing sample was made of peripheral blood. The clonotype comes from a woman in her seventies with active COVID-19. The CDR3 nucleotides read TGTGCCAGCAGTTACGGTGCTAGCGGCTCCTACGAGCAGTACTTC. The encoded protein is CASSYGASGSYEQYF.